Listed below are T cell receptor beta chains from one sample, sequenced in a study of cytomegalovirus exposure and HLA in healthy donors. Sequencing was performed with immunoSEQ multiplex PCR; in TCRdb, only in-frame clones are kept and a portion is missing. The sample carries roughly 160,000 clones, 70% to 80% recorded once. The specimen sequenced was PBMCs. The receptors derive from a man in his forties in good health and CMV-seronegative. Both conserved end residues are part of each CDR3. Fields, in order: J gene, D gene, clone size, V gene, CDR3 DNA, CDR3 protein. A D gene is named only where the DNA matches it firmly. Clone size is stated in some rows and not others, as once, few, many or a class when expanded.

>TRBJ1-4|TRBD1|NA|TRBV28
TGTGCCAGCAGTCCCGCCGGGACAGCTGAAAAACTGTTTTTT
CASSPAGTAEKLFF
>TRBJ2-1|TRBD2|NA|TRBV30
TGTGCCTGGAGCGGGAGGGGAGGGCCCGACAATGAGCAGTTCTTC
CAWSGRGGPDNEQFF
>TRBJ2-7|NA|NA|TRBV2
TGTGCCAGCAGTGAAATCGGCGAGCAGTACTTC
CASSEIGEQYF
>TRBJ2-5|TRBD1|NA|TRBV7-9
TGTGCCAGCAGCTTGCCCCAAAGACAGGGGACGGAGACCCAGTACTTC
CASSLPQRQGTETQYF
>TRBJ2-5|NA|NA|TRBV18
TGTGCCAGCTCACCAAATTTAGCGACCACTTCTCGAGGGACCCAGTACTTC
CASSPNLATTSRGTQYF
>TRBJ2-7|TRBD1|NA|TRBV30
TGTGCCTTAGGGGGACAGGGGGCCCGGGAGCAGTACTTC
CALGGQGAREQYF
>TRBJ1-2|NA|NA|TRBV27
TGTGCCAGCAGTCCCCGGAGGGTGGCTGACTACACCTTC
CASSPRRVADYTF
>TRBJ1-4|NA|NA|TRBV28
TGTGCCAGCAGTTTAAGCGCCCCTAATGAAAAACTGTTTTTT
CASSLSAPNEKLFF
>TRBJ1-5|NA|NA|TRBV19
TGTGCCAGTAGTATAATCACGGGGAATAGCAATCAGCCCCAGCATTTT
CASSIITGNSNQPQHF
>TRBJ2-5|TRBD1|few|TRBV6-6
TGTGCCAGCAGTCCGCCGGGACAGGGAAGTGAGACCCAGTACTTC
CASSPPGQGSETQYF
>TRBJ1-2|TRBD1|NA|TRBV5-8
TGTGCCACCTCTTACAGGGGGTATGGCTACACCTTC
CATSYRGYGYTF
>TRBJ2-4|TRBD2|NA|TRBV6-4
TGTGCCAGCAGCGAAGAGACTAGCGCGAGACAGTACTTC
CASSEETSARQYF
>TRBJ1-5|NA|once|TRBV7-2
TGTGCCAGCAGCTTGTTCAGGAATCAGCCCCAGCATTTT
CASSLFRNQPQHF
>TRBJ2-7|TRBD2|NA|TRBV5-4
TGTGCCAGCAGCTTCGGGGGGGGCTCCTACGAGCAGTACTTC
CASSFGGGSYEQYF
>TRBJ2-3|TRBD1|NA|TRBV5-1
TGCGCCAGCAGCCCCGCGGACAGGGGGCTTCGTATGGATACGCAGTATTTT
CASSPADRGLRMDTQYF
>TRBJ2-7|TRBD1|NA|TRBV28
TGTGCCAGCACCCTCCGGGACAGGGGATACGAGCAGTACTTC
CASTLRDRGYEQYF
>TRBJ2-2|NA|NA|TRBV10-2
TGCGCCAGCAGTGAGAGTGGGCCCGGGGAGCTGTTTTTT
CASSESGPGELFF
>TRBJ2-3|TRBD1|few|TRBV25-1
TGTGCCAGCAGCGGCCTTCAGGGGGAGAGCACAGATACGCAGTATTTT
CASSGLQGESTDTQYF
>TRBJ2-7|TRBD1|NA|TRBV23-1
TGCGCCAGCAGTCAATCCGGCAGGGGGAACTACGAGCAGTACTTC
CASSQSGRGNYEQYF
>TRBJ1-5|TRBD1|NA|TRBV19
TGTGCCAGTAGTTCCACCCAGGGGGCCGGCAATCAGCCCCAGCATTTT
CASSSTQGAGNQPQHF
>TRBJ2-1|NA|NA|TRBV5-1
TGCGCCAGCAGCTTGGGACTTTCTAGATCCTCCAATGAGCAGTTCTTC
CASSLGLSRSSNEQFF
>TRBJ2-1|TRBD1|NA|TRBV2
TGTGCCAGCAGCGTGGACAGGGGGTCCTACAATGAGCAGTTCTTC
CASSVDRGSYNEQFF
>TRBJ1-1|NA|NA|TRBV7-2
TGTGCCAGCAGCTTAGGGGCCAGATCCGACACTGAAGCTTTCTTT
CASSLGARSDTEAFF
>TRBJ1-3|TRBD1|NA|TRBV7-9
TGTTCCAGCAGCCGGACAGGCTCTGGAAACACCATATATTTT
CSSSRTGSGNTIYF
>TRBJ2-7|TRBD2|NA|TRBV28
TGTGCCAGCAGCTCCGGGGGGGAAATAGGATACGAGCAGTACTTC
CASSSGGEIGYEQYF
>TRBJ2-7|NA|NA|TRBV11-2
TGTGCCAGCAGCTCCCTAATTTCGGGCGAGCAGTACTTC
CASSSLISGEQYF
>TRBJ1-1|NA|NA|TRBV6-6
TGTGCCAGCAGTTACTCGTTACTATACGGGGCTGAAGCTTTCTTT
CASSYSLLYGAEAFF
>TRBJ1-5|NA|NA|TRBV28
TGTGCCAGCAGTTTGGGAGTTAGCAATCAGCCCCAGCATTTT
CASSLGVSNQPQHF
>TRBJ2-5|NA|NA|TRBV2
TGTGCCAGCAGGGGGGGTCAAACCCAGTACTTC
CASRGGQTQYF
>TRBJ2-1|TRBD1|once|TRBV5-1
TGCGCCAGCAGCTTGGAGCGACAGGGGGATGAGCAGTTCTTC
CASSLERQGDEQFF
>TRBJ2-5|NA|NA|TRBV6-1
TGTGCCAGCAGTGGGCCGTCCGGGAGCAGTAAAGAGACCCAGTACTTC
CASSGPSGSSKETQYF
>TRBJ2-5|TRBD2|NA|TRBV6-5
TGTGCCAGCTCCCAGGAACTAGCGGGACAAGAGACCCAGTACTTC
CASSQELAGQETQYF
>TRBJ1-1|NA|once|TRBV28
TGTGCCAGCAGTTCGCGGAACACTGAAGCTTTCTTT
CASSSRNTEAFF
>TRBJ2-3|NA|NA|TRBV4-1
TGCGCCAGCAGCCAAGAAGTGACTAGAACGCAGTATTTT
CASSQEVTRTQYF
>TRBJ2-4|NA|NA|TRBV4-1
TGCGCCAGCAGCATTATTTCGGAAGGGAGCAAAAACATTCAGTACTTC
CASSIISEGSKNIQYF
>TRBJ2-7|NA|NA|TRBV5-1
TGCGCCAGCAGCGTCGAGTATGGCTACGAGCAGTACTTC
CASSVEYGYEQYF
>TRBJ1-2|TRBD1|NA|TRBV7-9
TGTTCCAGCAGCTCCACAGGGGGCGAGGTTTATGGCTACACCTTC
CSSSSTGGEVYGYTF
>TRBJ2-5|NA|NA|TRBV5-5
TGTGCCAGCAGCTTGTCCACAGGGTGGGGGGAGACCCAGTACTTC
CASSLSTGWGETQYF
>TRBJ2-7|TRBD2|NA|TRBV7-2
TGTGCCAGCAGCTCAAGCGGGATGAGAAACGAGCAGTACTTC
CASSSSGMRNEQYF